What follows are 2 T cell receptor beta chains derived from one specimen sequenced in a study of blood T cells in healthy people across ages. Using a J-beta primer mix together with a sample-barcoded 5' primer, a second PCR was run for roughly 6 to 12 cycles. TCRdb analysed the 5' RACE reads with MiXCR anew, one entry per CDR3 protein. Here the sample spans more than 1,000,000 distinct CDR3 sequences, about 23% being singletons. These data were also filed under a second study, of T cells of mothers and their children.

The sample was blood. These receptors were collected from a girl aged 2-10 years in good health.

The J gene is TRBJ2-1, the V gene TRBV7-2; D assignment may be TRBD1 or TRBD2 (6 bases each). Per the germline V gene, CDR1 is SGHTA and CDR2 is FQGNSA. The CDR3 sequence is 16 residues long. Between the trimmed V and J ends, which lost 5 bases and 3 bases, there was a span of 17 bases. This CDR3 reads CASSTQTGTYYNEQFF. CDR3 DNA sequence: TGTGCCAGCAGCACACAAACAGGGACTTACTACAATGAGCAGTTCTTC.

This clonotype was seen more than once but under ten times. This chain connects TRBV14 to TRBJ2-1; 15 nucleotides line up with TRBD2. Germline V lookup: CDR1 SGHDN, CDR2 FVKESK. J lost 4 bases, V lost 4 bases, and 5 bases had no gene match. The CDR3 spans 17 residues. The CDR3 nucleotides are TGTGCCAGCAGCCCCGGACTAGCGGGGGGGTTATACAATGAGCAGTTCTTC. This translates into CASSPGLAGGLYNEQFF.